A single sample is the source of the 32 T cell receptor beta chains below, sequenced in a study of regulatory T cells in long-lasting Graves disease. Arm-PCR with iRepertoire HTBI primers amplified the CDR3 regions for these TCR beta libraries. One entry per CDR3 protein, called by TCRdb with MiXCR from the multiplex PCR reads. The table has some 440,000 distinct CDR3 sequences, 20% seen once; the top ten hold 6.5% to 10%. Time point reported: persistent/refractory GD, antithyroid drugs over 5 years with positive TRAb. From RNA extracted from PBMCs, the TCR library was made. The sequencing here drew on peripheral blood mononuclear cells (PBMCs), taken when the disease was refractory, from a patient treated with antithyroid drugs. The receptors were sampled from a female donor with Graves disease.

Only a few counts were recorded for this clonotype. The chain joins TRBV20-1 to TRBJ2-2; no reliable D call. The CDR3 extends over 14 amino acids. Looked up from germline, CDR1 is DFQATT and CDR2 is SNEGSKA (reference sequence). Trimming took 0 bases from V and 6 from J, leaving 11 bases between them. DNA of the CDR3: TGCAGTGCTAGAGACCTCAGACGGGCCGGGGAGCTGTTTTTT. Translation: CSARDLRRAGELFF.

This clonotype has a handful of counts. The genes are TRBV29-1 and TRBJ2-7; no clear D. The CDR3 consists of 14 residues. Germline assignment: CDR1 SQVTM and CDR2 ANQGSEA. Between the trimmed V and J ends, which lost 1 base and 2 bases, there was a span of 12 bases. The CDR3 loop is CSVEGVTGTYEQYF. The CDR3 bases are TGCAGCGTTGAAGGGGTGACCGGAACCTACGAGCAGTACTTC.

This clonotype was picked up a small number of times. The rearrangement links TRBV6-5 to TRBJ1-1; weak D call: TRBD1 (5 bases). The V end lost 4 bases, the J end lost 1 base, and 10 bases lay between the germline ends. The germline V gene encodes CDR1 MNHEY and CDR2 SVGAGI. CDR3 length: 14 residues. This CDR3 is CASSSTGQNTEAFF. CDR3 sequence (DNA): TGTGCCAGCAGTTCTACAGGACAGAACACTGAAGCTTTCTTT.

The chain joins TRBV10-3 to TRBJ2-7; no clear D. Germline V gives CDR1 ENHRY, CDR2 SYGVKD. CDR3 length equals 11 residues. Between the trimmed V and J ends, which lost 8 bases and 4 bases, there was a span of 9 bases. The CDR3 nucleotides read TGTGCCATCGGGTCGGTTTACGAGCAGTACTTC. Its translation is CAIGSVYEQYF.

There are a few counts of this clonotype. The chain links TRBV20-1 to TRBJ2-7, with no clear D. Between the trimmed V and J ends, which lost 3 bases and 7 bases, there was a span of 10 bases. The germline CDR1 and CDR2 sequences are DFQATT and SNEGSKA (reference sequence). The CDR3 is 11 amino acids. As DNA, the CDR3 is TGCAGTGCTAGGTTAGGAGTGGAGCAGTACTTC. It encodes CSARLGVEQYF.

This clonotype was seen repeatedly, ten times or more. This chain uses TRBV19 with TRBJ2-1, with 11 bases matching TRBD1. Germline CDR1 and CDR2: LNHDA and SQIVND (reference sequence). Germline trimming cut 9 bases from V and 8 bases from J; bases unmatched to any gene: 12. The CDR3 runs to 15 residues. The CDR3 bases are TGTGCCAGACCTACCAGCCGGGACAGGGGGGATGAGCAGTTCTTC. Protein: CARPTSRDRGDEQFF. Complete variable domain (other parts from reference TRBV19 and TRBJ2-1): DGGITQSPKYLFRKEGQNVTLSCEQNLNHDAMYWYRQDPGQGLRLIYYSQIVNDFQKGDIAEGYSVSREKKESFPLTVTSAQKNPTAFYLCARPTSRDRGDEQFFGPGTRLTVL.

Ten or more counts support this clonotype. This chain connects TRBV28 to TRBJ2-5; 11 positions match TRBD1. The trim removed 5 bases at V and 5 bases at J, leaving 4 bases unmatched. From germline, CDR1 is MDHEN and CDR2 SYDVKM. CDR3 size: 14 residues. The CDR3 reads CASSPDRGLETQYF. The CDR3 DNA follows: TGTGCCAGCAGTCCGGACAGGGGGCTGGAGACCCAGTACTTC.

This clonotype was picked up many times. V and J are TRBV25-1 and TRBJ1-6; D possibly corresponds to TRBD1 (6 bases). Per germline, CDR1 MGHDK and CDR2 SYGVNS. Trimming took off 0 bases at V and 8 bases at J, with 11 bases between the two ends. This CDR3 is 15 amino acids long. The CDR3 is CASSEYRGLDSPLHF. As DNA, the CDR3 is TGTGCCAGCAGTGAATACCGGGGGCTAGATTCACCCCTCCACTTT.

This clonotype was detected only a few times. The chain uses TRBV27 and TRBJ1-1, with D uncertain. The CDR3 runs to 13 residues. Trimming removed 1 base from V and 3 bases from J, with 6 bases in between. From germline, CDR1 is MNHEY and CDR2 SMNVEV (reference sequence). The CDR3 sequence: CASSLYTDTEAFF. The CDR3 DNA follows: TGTGCCAGCAGTTTATACACGGACACTGAAGCTTTCTTT.

This clonotype was found many times. The genes are TRBV28 and TRBJ1-3, with a tentative D call TRBD1 (6 bases). V dropped 4 bases and J dropped 5 bases, with 21 bases sitting between them. The CDR3 extends over 17 amino acids. From germline, CDR1 is MDHEN and CDR2 SYDVKM. Written as DNA, the CDR3 is TGTGCCAGCAGTTCCCCTCGACGGACAGACTTGAGAAACACCATATATTTT. This encodes CASSSPRRTDLRNTIYF.

This rearrangement joins TRBV7-8 to TRBJ2-3; 12 positions agree with TRBD2. The germline CDR1 and CDR2 sequences are SGHVS and FQNEAQ. CDR3 length equals 16 residues. Unmatched junction bases numbered 11, after V lost 5 bases and J lost 8 bases. The CDR3 DNA reads as TGTGCCAGCAGCCCGCTAGCGGGAGGGCCTTCCGCTACGCAGTATTTT. It is translated as CASSPLAGGPSATQYF.

This chain joins TRBV30 and TRBJ1-2; no clear D. This CDR3 contains 10 residues. V lost 5 bases and J lost 7, with 8 bases in between. Per the germline V gene, CDR1 is GTSNPN and CDR2 is SVGIG (reference sequence). For the CDR3, the DNA is TGTGCCTGGGGACGGTCTGGCTACACCTTC. Translation: CAWGRSGYTF. Complete variable domain (other parts from reference TRBV30 and TRBJ1-2): SQTIHQWPATLVQPVGSPLSLECTVEGTSNPNLYWYRQAAGRGLQLLFYSVGIGQISSEVPQNLSASRPQDRQFILSSKKLLLSDSGFYLCAWGRSGYTFGSGTRLTVV.

There are many counts of this clonotype. V is TRBV6-2 or TRBV6-3 and J is TRBJ2-5, with 9 bases matching TRBD2. This CDR3 is built from 19 residues. The germline V gene has CDR1 MNHEY and CDR2 SVGEGT. V shed 5 bases, J shed 3 bases, and the junction held 19 bases outside the gene matches. The chain's CDR3 is CASSLSSPLSGRRKETQYF. The CDR3 region has the DNA TGTGCCAGCAGTCTTTCGAGCCCCCTTAGCGGGAGAAGGAAAGAGACCCAGTACTTC.

The chain uses TRBV6-1 and TRBJ1-4, with a possible D match to TRBD1 (6 bases). CDR1 and CDR2 (germline): MNHNS, SASEGT. V was pared by 6 bases and J by 8 bases, with 28 bases between. This CDR3 is built from 18 residues. CDR3 DNA: TGTGCCAGCAGCCAAGTCCCGGGACAAGGGGATGGGGCGGAAAAACTGTTTTTT. Translation: CASSQVPGQGDGAEKLFF.

This clonotype was seen only a few times. The V call is TRBV10-3, the J call TRBJ1-5, with D hard to call. V dropped 10 bases and J dropped 4 bases, with 17 bases sitting between them. Germline V gene data show CDR1 as ENHRY and CDR2 as SYGVKD. This CDR3 has 14 residues. CDR3 in amino acids: CASSPSSENQPQHF. CDR3 sequence (DNA): TGTGCCAGCAGCCCCAGTTCCGAAAATCAGCCCCAGCATTTT.

V gene TRBV12-3 or TRBV12-4 combines with J gene TRBJ2-1; the match to TRBD2 covers 10 bases. The CDR3 has 14 residues. V shed 4 bases and J 8 bases; nucleotides not matched to a gene: 5. The CDR3 sequence: CASSSAGGPYEQFF. CDR3 sequence (DNA): TGTGCCAGCAGTTCAGCGGGAGGGCCATATGAGCAGTTCTTC.

This clonotype was detected many times. J is TRBJ2-7 and V is TRBV28, with TRBD2 matching over 12 bases. V gave up 6 bases and J gave up 0 bases; unmatched junction bases: 3. Germline V gene data show CDR1 as MDHEN and CDR2 as SYDVKM. CDR3 length: 15 residues. The CDR3 nucleotides read TGTGCCAGCAGCCCTAGCGGGGGGGCCTCCTACGAGCAGTACTTC. This gives the protein CASSPSGGASYEQYF. Looking up the rest from reference TRBV28 and TRBJ2-7 gives the full variable domain: DVKVTQSSRYLVKRTGEKVFLECVQDMDHENMFWYRQDPGLGLRLIYFSYDVKMKEKGDIPEGYSVSREKKERFSLILESASTNQTSMYLCASSPSGGASYEQYFGPGTRLTVT.

This clonotype was seen a few times. The chain has TRBV7-2 and TRBJ1-5, with TRBD1 matching 7 bases. V shed 2 bases, J shed 3 bases, and the junction held 4 bases outside the gene matches. The CDR3 is 15 residues long. Germline V lookup: CDR1 SGHTA, CDR2 FQGNSA. The CDR3 sequence is CASSLLGTANQPQHF. DNA of the CDR3: TGTGCCAGCAGCTTACTCGGGACAGCCAATCAGCCCCAGCATTTT.

This clonotype was found many times. The V gene is TRBV3-1, the J gene TRBJ1-1, with D possibly matching TRBD1 (6 bases). CDR1 and CDR2 (germline): LGHDT, YNNKEL (reference sequence). The length of the CDR3 is 13 residues. The germline V and J ends were trimmed by 0 bases and 10 bases, with 12 bases remaining between them. The CDR3 nucleotides read TGTGCCAGCAGCCAAGAAAACACAGGGAGAGCTTTCTTT. Protein sequence: CASSQENTGRAFF.

This clonotype was counted a few times. This chain connects TRBV4-1 to TRBJ2-5; D is possibly TRBD1 (5 bases). Trimming pared 1 base from V and 2 bases from J, leaving 8 bases between. Germline CDR1 and CDR2: MGHRA and YSYEKL. The CDR3 contains 14 residues. The DNA for the CDR3 is TGCGCCAGCAGCCAAGGACAGCGACAAGAGACCCAGTACTTC. This gives the protein CASSQGQRQETQYF.

This clonotype was found many times. The chain joins TRBV13 to TRBJ2-5; 10 bases are a match to TRBD2. V dropped 4 bases and J dropped 5; count of bases not matched to a gene: 7. Germline-derived CDR1 and CDR2 are PRHDT and FYEKMQ (reference sequence). The CDR3 sequence is 15 residues long. The CDR3 reads CASSSGLAVGETQYF. The CDR3, as DNA: TGTGCCAGCAGCTCCGGACTAGCGGTAGGGGAGACCCAGTACTTC.

The genes are TRBV7-3 and TRBJ2-1; D is possibly TRBD1 or TRBD2 (8 bases each). Per germline, CDR1 SGHTA and CDR2 FQGTGA. Trimming stripped 5 bases from V and 10 bases from J, with 24 bases between. The CDR3 has 16 residues. In nucleotides, the CDR3 is TGTGCCAGCAGCCCCCAGGCCGGGACTAGGGACAGGGAGCAGTTCTTC. Its translation: CASSPQAGTRDREQFF.

This clonotype was found many times. The chain recombines TRBV12-3 or TRBV12-4 with TRBJ1-6; 7 bases agree with TRBD1. This CDR3 comprises 15 residues. With V trimmed by 6 bases and J by 14 bases, 16 bases remained unmatched. In nucleotides, the CDR3 is TGTGCCAGCAGCTCCTCTGACAGGGTTGGTAGGTCCCTCCACTTT. This gives the protein CASSSSDRVGRSLHF.

This clonotype was recorded many times. This chain links TRBV28 with TRBJ2-7, with 7 bases lining up with TRBD1. Looked up from germline, CDR1 is MDHEN and CDR2 is SYDVKM. The CDR3 sequence is 13 residues long. The V segment lost 6 bases and the J segment 1 base; nucleotides outside the gene matches: 3. The CDR3 DNA reads TGTGCCAGCAGCTTGACAGGGTCCTACGAGCAGTACTTC. This translates into CASSLTGSYEQYF.

The V call is TRBV20-1, the J call TRBJ2-7; D perhaps matches TRBD2 (6 bases). Per the germline V gene, CDR1 is DFQATT and CDR2 is SNEGSKA (reference sequence). The V gene lost 6 bases and the J gene lost 2 bases, with 20 bases spanning the gap. The CDR3 extends over 15 amino acids. The CDR3 region is CSAPVLSGRAYEQYF. The DNA for the CDR3 is TGCAGTGCCCCCGTTTTGAGCGGGCGTGCCTACGAGCAGTACTTC.

The rearrangement joins TRBV11-2 to TRBJ2-3, with TRBD2 identical over 9 bases. The V segment lost 5 bases and the J segment 1 base; nucleotides outside the gene matches: 16. Looked up from germline, CDR1 is SGHAT and CDR2 is FQNNGV. The CDR3 spans 19 residues. The CDR3 DNA sequence: TGTGCCAGCAGCCACCGGGCGGCTAGCGGGAATATCGGCACAGATACGCAGTATTTT. It codes for CASSHRAASGNIGTDTQYF.

A few counts support this clonotype. The V and J genes are TRBV7-2 and TRBJ2-7, with D perhaps TRBD2 (5 bases). Trimming left V 5 bases short and J 2 bases short, with 13 bases between. The CDR3 loop spans 14 amino acids. Per germline, CDR1 SGHTA and CDR2 FQGNSA. As DNA, the CDR3 is TGTGCCAGCAGCCTTCCCGGACTCGCCTACGAGCAGTACTTC. Its protein is CASSLPGLAYEQYF. The full variable domain, with the rest looked up from reference TRBV7-2 and TRBJ2-7, is GAGVSQSPSNKVTEKGKDVELRCDPISGHTALYWYRQSLGQGLEFLIYFQGNSAPDKSGLPSDRFSAERTGGSVSTLTIQRTQQEDSAVYLCASSLPGLAYEQYFGPGTRLTVT.

The rearrangement uses TRBV7-9 and TRBJ2-2, with 15 positions matching TRBD2. Germline-derived CDR1 and CDR2 are SEHNR and FQNEAQ (reference sequence). V shed 4 bases, J shed 4 bases, and the junction held 10 bases outside the gene matches. The CDR3 loop spans 19 amino acids. CDR3 nucleotides: TGTGCCAGCAGCTCGCGGACTAGCGGGAGGGAGACGGGCACCGGGGAGCTGTTTTTT. Translation: CASSSRTSGRETGTGELFF.

This clonotype was found a few times. CDR3 residues: CASQRARDYGYTF. CDR3 coding DNA: TGTGCCAGCCAGAGGGCCAGAGACTATGGCTACACCTTC. The V call is TRBV19, the J call TRBJ1-2; D is uncertain. Trimming took off 9 bases at V and 3 bases at J, with 14 bases between the two ends. CDR1 is LNHDA, CDR2 SQIVND, per germline (reference sequence). The CDR3 sequence is 13 residues long.

The V and J genes are TRBV5-8 and TRBJ2-7; tentative D call: TRBD1 (6 bases). Trimming took off 4 bases at V and 3 bases at J, with 11 bases between the two ends. CDR1 and CDR2 (germline): SGHTS, YDEGEE. This CDR3 has 13 residues. CDR3 sequence: CASSPQGIYEQYF. DNA for the CDR3: TGTGCCAGCAGCCCTCAGGGGATCTACGAGCAGTACTTC.

In its sample, this clonotype was seen many times. The chain joins TRBV7-9 to TRBJ2-4; 7 nucleotides match TRBD2. Germline CDR1 is SEHNR and CDR2 is FQNEAQ (reference sequence). The length of the CDR3 is 19 residues. With V trimmed by 7 bases and J by 8 bases, 26 bases remained unmatched. The CDR3 here is CASNEGGPAGAGRADIQYF. The CDR3 nucleotides read TGTGCCAGCAACGAGGGCGGGCCGGCGGGAGCGGGGCGTGCGGACATTCAGTACTTC.

V usage is TRBV20-1 and J usage is TRBJ1-1; TRBD1 might be the D (5 bases). This CDR3 spans 17 amino acids. The germline V gene has CDR1 DFQATT and CDR2 SNEGSKA (reference sequence). V was cut by 2 bases and J by 5 bases, with 24 bases left in between. CDR3 nucleotides: TGCAGTGCTAGATCCGGGGGGGGAGGCGTAGGTCGGACTGAAGCTTTCTTT. Translation gives CSARSGGGGVGRTEAFF.